Each of the 10 T cell receptor beta chains below was sequenced from the same sample in a study of shared clonotypes between healthy human individuals. This table comes from immunoSEQ multiplex PCR, and its TCRdb copy is limited to in-frame clones, with some not included. The profile shows hundreds of thousands of clones, roughly four fifths of them singletons. Sequences were obtained from PBMCs. The receptors originated from a woman aged 40 to 50 in good health. Some clones in this sample may be carry-over from other donors' samples.

CDR3 protein: CASRAPGLAKQETQYF. For the CDR3, the DNA is TGTGCCAGCAGAGCCCCGGGACTAGCGAAACAAGAGACCCAGTACTTC. This sequence joins TRBV7-2 and TRBJ2-5; 10 bases match TRBD2. Germline trimming cut 6 bases from V and 2 bases from J; bases unmatched to any gene: 9. This CDR3 spans 16 amino acids. Per the germline V gene, CDR1 is SGHTA and CDR2 is FQGNSA.

J is TRBJ1-3 and V is TRBV2; D is undetermined. The germline V and J ends were trimmed by 4 bases and 0 bases, with 10 bases remaining between them. The CDR3 extends over 15 amino acids. The germline gives CDR1 SNHLY, CDR2 FYNNEI. As DNA, the CDR3 is TGTGCCAGCAGTGTTCTGGGGTACTCTGGAAACACCATATATTTT. Its protein is CASSVLGYSGNTIYF.

The chain recombines TRBV7-3 with TRBJ2-2, with 11 bases that match TRBD2. Per germline, CDR1 SGHTA and CDR2 FQGTGA. The CDR3 spans 18 residues. J was trimmed by 6 bases and V by 2 bases; bases with no gene match: 11. The CDR3 DNA follows: TGTGCCAGCAGCTTACCCCGATTGGATAGCGGGAGGGCCGGGGAGCTGTTTTTT. It translates to CASSLPRLDSGRAGELFF.

The chain couples TRBV18 to TRBJ2-7; tentative D call: TRBD2 (5 bases). Germline lookup yields CDR1 KGHSH and CDR2 LQKENI. V was shortened by 3 bases and J by 4 bases, with 10 bases between the two germline ends. This CDR3 is built from 13 residues. CDR3 loop: CASSPVEGYEQYF. For the CDR3, the DNA is TGTGCCAGCTCACCGGTTGAGGGTTACGAGCAGTACTTC.

The rearrangement uses TRBV10-2 and TRBJ2-7; unclear D gene. Germline V gene lookup returns CDR1 WSHSY and CDR2 SAAADI. CDR3 length: 14 residues. Trimming took off 2 bases at V and 1 base at J, with 9 bases between the two ends. The CDR3 nucleotides are TGCGCCAGCAGTGAGGCGGTTTATTCCTACGAGCAGTACTTC. Translated: CASSEAVYSYEQYF.

The rearrangement joins TRBV18 to TRBJ2-1; TRBD1 aligns across 9 bases. Trimming cost V 4 bases and J 4 bases; bases outside gene matches: 5. Germline V gene sequence: CDR1 KGHSH, CDR2 LQKENI. The CDR3 has 15 amino acids. The CDR3 bases are TGTGCCAGCTCACAAGGGACAGGGCCTTACAATGAGCAGTTCTTC. This translates into CASSQGTGPYNEQFF.

This clone was seen once. V gene TRBV25-1 combines with J gene TRBJ1-2; D gene unclear. The V end was cut by 8 bases, the J end by 4 bases, with 14 bases between. This CDR3 region has 13 residues. Germline V gene data show CDR1 as MGHDK and CDR2 as SYGVNS. The CDR3 nucleotides read TGTGCCAGCTCCACGGATTGGAGCTATGGCTACACCTTC. Amino acid sequence: CASSTDWSYGYTF.

The chain joins TRBV6-1 to TRBJ1-2; TRBD1 aligns across 9 bases. The CDR3 sequence is 14 residues long. Trimming took 5 bases from V and 8 from J; bases not matched to a gene: 9. The germline V gene has CDR1 MNHNS and CDR2 SASEGT. The CDR3: CASSHRGQGTGYTF. DNA for the CDR3: TGTGCCAGCAGTCACAGGGGGCAGGGGACCGGCTACACCTTC.

The CDR3 protein is CASSEWGGEQFF. CDR3 nucleotide sequence: TGTGCCAGCAGTGAATGGGGGGGGGAGCAGTTCTTC. The chain is built from TRBV25-1 and TRBJ2-1; TRBD2 agrees at 7 bases. J was trimmed by 10 bases and V by 1 base; bases with no gene match: 1. CDR3 size: 12 residues. CDR1 MGHDK and CDR2 SYGVNS come from the germline V gene.

The rearrangement joins TRBV7-2 to TRBJ2-6, with TRBD1 identical over 7 bases. The CDR3 contains 16 residues. V dropped 4 bases and J dropped 0; count of bases not matched to a gene: 3. Germline V gene lookup returns CDR1 SGHTA and CDR2 FQGNSA. Here the CDR3 DNA reads TGTGCCAGCAGCTGGGACAGTAACTCTGGGGCCAACGTCCTGACTTTC. Residues: CASSWDSNSGANVLTF.